Presented here are 32 T cell receptor beta chains from one specimen sequenced in a study of cytomegalovirus exposure and HLA in healthy donors (dated by TCRdb to the late 2010s). Library creation used the immunoSEQ multiplex PCR assay. The multiplex PCR relied on a mix of 60 forward primers for TCR Vbeta segments and 13 reverse primers for TCR Jbeta segments. What TCRdb holds here is the immuneACCESS table cut down to in-frame rearrangements. Part of the clones is not present; checked against another copy, under half of the missing clones reflect an unresolved V gene, and the others are unexplained. The sample table contains about 110,000 clones; only one count was recorded for roughly 86% of them. The ten largest clones capture about 1.8% of the sample. The sample comprised PBMCs. Source of these receptors: a man in his forties in good health and CMV-seronegative.

This chain uses TRBV29-1 with TRBJ2-1; 9 bases agree with TRBD1. This CDR3 region has 14 residues. CDR1 is SQVTM and CDR2 is ANQGSEA in the germline V gene. The V gene end was trimmed by 6 bases and the J gene end by 3 bases; junction bases not matched to a gene: 6. CDR3 nucleotides: TGCAGCGTCACCGGGACAGGGTACTACAATGAGCAGTTCTTC. This translates into CSVTGTGYYNEQFF.

This clone was recorded once. The chain joins TRBV13 to TRBJ2-5, with 11 bases lining up with TRBD2. The CDR3 is made up of 14 amino acids. V was pared by 6 bases and J by 2 bases, with 2 bases of the junction left unmatched. Per germline, CDR1 PRHDT and CDR2 FYEKMQ (reference sequence). CDR3 in DNA: TGTGCCAGCAGACTAGCGGGGGTACAAGAGACCCAGTACTTC. Translating gives CASRLAGVQETQYF.

The genes are TRBV6-1 and TRBJ2-7; D is perhaps TRBD1 (6 bases). The germline CDR1 and CDR2 sequences are MNHNS and SASEGT. The CDR3 sequence is 14 residues long. V lost 6 bases and J lost 1, with 13 bases in between. CDR3 sequence reads: CASRGGTGSYEQYF. The CDR3 DNA sequence: TGTGCCAGCAGAGGAGGTACAGGGTCCTACGAGCAGTACTTC.

The rearrangement links TRBV29-1 to TRBJ1-2; 8 nucleotides align to TRBD1. The CDR3 has 13 residues. The V gene's germline CDR1 is SQVTM and CDR2 ANQGSEA. V gave up 6 bases and J gave up 0 bases; unmatched junction bases: 3. For the CDR3, the DNA is TGCAGCGTGGACAGGGCTACTAACTATGGCTACACCTTC. Encoded protein: CSVDRATNYGYTF. The whole variable domain, remainder taken from reference TRBV29-1 and TRBJ1-2, is SAVISQKPSRDICQRGTSLTIQCQVDSQVTMMFWYRQQPGQSLTLIATANQGSEATYESGFVIDKFPISRPNLTFSTLTVSNMSPEDSSIYLCSVDRATNYGYTFGSGTRLTVV.

The V gene is TRBV2, the J gene TRBJ1-1, with TRBD1 identical over 7 bases. CDR1 is SNHLY, CDR2 FYNNEI, per germline. The junction had 12 bases not matched to a gene; V was cut back by 7 bases and J by 1 base. The CDR3 is made up of 16 amino acids. The CDR3 DNA is TGTGCCAGCAACCCCTTAGGGACAGTGACGAACACTGAAGCTTTCTTT. This translates into CASNPLGTVTNTEAFF.

The chain combines TRBV28 with TRBJ1-5; D not resolved. The V end was cut by 6 bases, the J end by 0 bases, with 6 bases between. Germline V gene lookup returns CDR1 MDHEN and CDR2 SYDVKM. The CDR3 extends over 13 amino acids. The CDR3 nucleotides read TGTGCCAGCAGACTTCCTAGCAATCAGCCCCAGCATTTT. It encodes CASRLPSNQPQHF.

The rearrangement joins TRBV10-3 to TRBJ1-1, with TRBD1 matching 7 bases. Germline values: CDR1 ENHRY, CDR2 SYGVKD. The length of the CDR3 is 16 residues. V lost 6 bases, J lost 3 bases, and 13 bases stayed unmatched. The CDR3 DNA reads as TGTGCCATCAGCGCCACCCCAGGGGGAGGTGACACTGAAGCTTTCTTT. Its translation: CAISATPGGGDTEAFF.

This rearrangement joins TRBV11-2 to TRBJ2-5; D might be TRBD1 (7 bases). The CDR3 contains 14 residues. Trimming left V 8 bases short and J 0 bases short, with 13 bases between. Germline lookup yields CDR1 SGHAT and CDR2 FQNNGV. CDR3 in DNA: TGTGCCAGCGGCAGGGGGGCGTACCAAGAGACCCAGTACTTC. Protein sequence: CASGRGAYQETQYF.

This clone was detected a few times. The V and J genes are TRBV28 and TRBJ2-6; 8 bases line up with TRBD1. There are 17 residues in the CDR3. The V and J ends lost 10 bases and 0 bases, in that order; junction bases with no gene match: 11. Germline V CDR1 and CDR2: MDHEN, SYDVKM. The CDR3 spells CATGTGGPYSGANVLTF. The CDR3 DNA reads TGTGCCACCGGTACAGGGGGGCCCTACTCTGGGGCCAACGTCCTGACTTTC. The variable domain in full, with the rest retrieved from reference TRBV28 and TRBJ2-6, is DVKVTQSSRYLVKRTGEKVFLECVQDMDHENMFWYRQDPGLGLRLIYFSYDVKMKEKGDIPEGYSVSREKKERFSLILESASTNQTSMYLCATGTGGPYSGANVLTFGAGSRLTVL.

Written as DNA, the CDR3 is TGTGCCAGCAGCCCGGAGGCCCGGGAGACCCAGTACTTC. Translated: CASSPEARETQYF. The V and J genes are TRBV9 and TRBJ2-5; D perhaps matches TRBD2 (5 bases). The V end lost 4 bases, the J end lost 5 bases, and 12 bases lay between the germline ends. Germline assignment: CDR1 SGDLS and CDR2 YYNGEE. The CDR3 extends over 13 amino acids.

The rearrangement links TRBV28 to TRBJ1-2; D is possibly TRBD1 (5 bases). CDR3 size: 12 residues. CDR1 is MDHEN, CDR2 SYDVKM, per germline. The germline V and J ends were trimmed by 2 bases and 7 bases, with 8 bases remaining between them. The CDR3: CASSLRGGGYTF. The DNA for the CDR3 is TGTGCCAGCAGTTTACGGGGGGGTGGCTACACCTTC.

V and J are TRBV5-6 and TRBJ2-7; 8 nucleotides match TRBD2. CDR3 length: 15 amino acids. Germline trimming cut 4 bases from V and 6 bases from J; bases unmatched to any gene: 12. CDR1 is SGHDT and CDR2 is YYEEEE in the germline V gene. The CDR3 DNA reads TGTGCCAGCAGCCCGAGGCCTCGGGCGGGAGGCGAGCAGTACTTC. As protein: CASSPRPRAGGEQYF.

Details on this clone: The same CDR3 is also encoded by other DNA sequences in this sample. This chain joins TRBV5-1 and TRBJ1-2; no reliable D call. Germline lookup yields CDR1 SGHRS and CDR2 YFSETQ. The CDR3 sequence is 14 residues long. The germline V and J ends were trimmed by 0 bases and 4 bases, with 10 bases remaining between them. CDR3 loop: CASSLDGQPYGYTF. Written as DNA, the CDR3 is TGCGCCAGCAGCTTGGATGGGCAGCCCTATGGCTACACCTTC.

The rearrangement joins TRBV14 to TRBJ1-1, with D uncertain. Germline V gives CDR1 SGHDN, CDR2 FVKESK. Trimming cost V 5 bases and J 3 bases, with 10 bases left between them. The CDR3 loop spans 13 amino acids. CDR3 bases: TGTGCCAGCAGCTGGAGAAGCGACACTGAAGCTTTCTTT. It encodes CASSWRSDTEAFF.

The rearrangement uses TRBV27 and TRBJ1-1, with D possibly matching TRBD1 (5 bases). CDR1 and CDR2 from the germline V gene are MNHEY and SMNVEV (reference sequence). The CDR3 is 13 residues long. Deletions cut 6 bases from V and 8 bases from J, with 16 bases between. Here the CDR3 DNA reads TGTGCCAGCAGCCCCTCGACCCGGGGGGAAGCTTTCTTT. It is translated as CASSPSTRGEAFF.

CDR3 sequence: CASSQEFLAGGEERDTQYF. CDR3 bases: TGCGCCAGCAGCCAAGAATTCCTAGCGGGGGGAGAGGAGCGAGATACGCAGTATTTT. The V call is TRBV4-3, the J call TRBJ2-3; 11 bases align to TRBD2. With V trimmed by 0 bases and J by 5 bases, 13 bases remained unmatched. From germline, CDR1 is LGHNA and CDR2 YSLEER. The CDR3 consists of 19 residues.

The CDR3 DNA follows: TGCAGCGTTGTAGTCACGAACACTGAAGCTTTCTTT. Translation gives CSVVVTNTEAFF. The chain carries TRBV29-1 and TRBJ1-1; the D is unclear. Trimming pared 4 bases from V and 1 base from J, leaving 7 bases between. CDR1 SQVTM and CDR2 ANQGSEA come from the germline V gene. This CDR3 has 12 residues.

The rearrangement joins TRBV7-2 to TRBJ1-1; D not resolved. Trimming shortened V by 4 bases and J by 5 bases, and 8 bases separated the two germline ends. Looked up from germline, CDR1 is SGHTA and CDR2 is FQGNSA. The CDR3 has 12 amino acids. The CDR3 protein is CASSSPRTEAFF. The CDR3 bases are TGTGCCAGCAGCTCCCCGCGGACTGAAGCTTTCTTT.

The chain links TRBV29-1 to TRBJ1-4, with D hard to call. Germline V gives CDR1 SQVTM, CDR2 ANQGSEA. The CDR3 contains 11 residues. V was trimmed by 7 bases and J by 7 bases, leaving 10 bases between them. CDR3 nucleotides: TGCAGCGCAGGAGGGCCTGAAAAACTGTTTTTT. It encodes CSAGGPEKLFF.

The V gene is TRBV9, the J gene TRBJ2-7; 8 nucleotides line up with TRBD1. J was trimmed by 6 bases and V by 4 bases; bases with no gene match: 15. The CDR3 has 16 residues. Per germline, CDR1 SGDLS and CDR2 YYNGEE. The CDR3 loop reads CASSPSLDRAVSEQYF. CDR3 nucleotides: TGTGCCAGCAGCCCCTCCTTGGACAGGGCGGTTAGCGAGCAGTACTTC.

The chain joins TRBV6-1 to TRBJ1-2; D remains ambiguous. Trimming left V 3 bases short and J 2 bases short, with 4 bases between. The CDR3 loop spans 12 amino acids. The germline CDR1 and CDR2 sequences are MNHNS and SASEGT. In nucleotides, the CDR3 is TGTGCCAGCAGTGACAAAAACTATGGCTACACCTTC. Translating it yields CASSDKNYGYTF.

The sample holds a few counts of this clone. The chain uses TRBV5-4 and TRBJ2-1, with D possibly TRBD1 on 5 matching bases. The length of the CDR3 is 14 residues. Per the germline V gene, CDR1 is SGHNT and CDR2 is YYREEE (reference sequence). Trimming took off 0 bases at V and 8 bases at J, with 12 bases between the two ends. CDR3 nucleotides: TGTGCCAGCAGCTTGGGCAGCAGGGTATATGAGCAGTTCTTC. It translates to CASSLGSRVYEQFF.

The chain combines TRBV9 with TRBJ1-4, with 9 bases identical to TRBD1. The CDR3 is made up of 19 amino acids. The germline V gene encodes CDR1 SGDLS and CDR2 YYNGEE. V lost 3 bases to trimming and J lost 2 bases; unmatched junction nucleotides: 14. The CDR3 loop is CASSALPGTGKPTNEKLFF. The DNA for the CDR3 is TGTGCCAGCAGCGCTTTACCCGGGACAGGGAAACCGACTAATGAAAAACTGTTTTTT.

In DNA, the CDR3 is TGCGCCAGCACCCCCGGCGGGGGGACAAACTACGAGCAGTACTTC. Amino acids: CASTPGGGTNYEQYF. The chain carries TRBV5-1 and TRBJ2-7; 8 bases match TRBD2. This CDR3 has 15 residues. V gave up 6 bases and J gave up 3 bases; unmatched junction bases: 11. Germline values: CDR1 SGHRS, CDR2 YFSETQ. The complete variable domain, with remaining parts taken from reference TRBV5-1 and TRBJ2-7, reads KAGVTQTPRYLIKTRGQQVTLSCSPISGHRSVSWYQQTPGQGLQFLFEYFSETQRNKGNFPGRFSGRQFSNSRSEMNVSTLELGDSALYLCASTPGGGTNYEQYFGPGTRLTVT.

This clone appeared a single time. This chain connects TRBV6-1 to TRBJ1-4, with a weak D call TRBD1 (5 bases). Trimming stripped 4 bases from V and 8 bases from J, with 14 bases between. The germline CDR1 and CDR2 sequences are MNHNS and SASEGT. The CDR3 covers 14 residues. CDR3 region: CASSGGVFLEKLFF. Here the CDR3 DNA reads TGTGCCAGCAGTGGGGGGGTTTTTTTGGAAAAACTGTTTTTT.

The rearrangement links TRBV5-1 to TRBJ1-1; D is perhaps TRBD1 (5 bases). The V gene lost 0 bases and the J gene lost 5 bases, with 17 bases spanning the gap. Germline V CDR1 and CDR2: SGHRS, YFSETQ. The CDR3 runs 16 residues. The CDR3 DNA is TGCGCCAGCAGCTTGGAGTCGTCTGGGCGGGGGACTGAAGCTTTCTTT. This gives the protein CASSLESSGRGTEAFF.

This chain connects TRBV19 to TRBJ2-1, with 10 bases fitting TRBD2. Looked up from germline, CDR1 is LNHDA and CDR2 is SQIVND (reference sequence). This CDR3 has 16 amino acids. V was clipped by 6 bases and J by 1 base; unmatched bases: 6. CDR3 bases: TGTGCCAGTAGGCTAGCGGGGGCCCATTCCTACAATGAGCAGTTCTTC. Its translation: CASRLAGAHSYNEQFF.

The chain uses TRBV6-5 and TRBJ1-1; a possible D gene is TRBD1 (6 bases). Between the trimmed V and J ends, which lost 0 bases and 0 bases, there was a span of 8 bases. Germline values: CDR1 MNHEY, CDR2 SVGAGI. The CDR3 is 15 amino acids. The DNA for the CDR3 is TGTGCCAGCAGTTACTCCGACAGGATGAACACTGAAGCTTTCTTT. Its translation: CASSYSDRMNTEAFF.

The rearrangement uses TRBV5-1 and TRBJ1-1; D call uncertain. This CDR3 has 15 amino acids. The V end was cut by 2 bases, the J end by 3 bases, with 14 bases between. The V gene's germline CDR1 is SGHRS and CDR2 YFSETQ. CDR3 sequence reads: CASSFSVSQDTEAFF. The CDR3 nucleotides are TGCGCCAGCAGCTTTTCAGTCAGCCAGGACACTGAAGCTTTCTTT.

CDR3 sequence: CASSRRDSTNYGYTF. CDR3 nucleotide sequence: TGTGCCAGCAGCCGCCGGGACAGTACTAACTATGGCTACACCTTC. V and J are TRBV7-9 and TRBJ1-2, with 7 positions matching TRBD1. Germline assignment: CDR1 SEHNR and CDR2 FQNEAQ (reference sequence). The CDR3 contains 15 residues. The V segment lost 5 bases and the J segment 0 bases; nucleotides outside the gene matches: 6.

This chain links TRBV19 with TRBJ1-1; no firm D call. CDR3 length equals 13 residues. V gave up 3 bases and J gave up 1 base, with 6 bases separating them. The germline V gene encodes CDR1 LNHDA and CDR2 SQIVND (reference sequence). For the CDR3, the DNA is TGTGCCAGTAGTATTTCGGGGAACACTGAAGCTTTCTTT. Translating it yields CASSISGNTEAFF.

The rearrangement uses TRBV29-1 and TRBJ2-5; TRBD1 matches at 11 bases. This CDR3 is built from 15 residues. The germline gives CDR1 SQVTM, CDR2 ANQGSEA. V shed 6 bases and J 2 bases; nucleotides not matched to a gene: 8. The CDR3 reads CSVKLRDRGQETQYF. The DNA of the CDR3 is TGCAGCGTAAAACTTCGGGACAGGGGGCAAGAGACCCAGTACTTC.